The rows below give T cell receptor beta chains drawn from one sample of a study of beta chain features in type 1 diabetes. Some clones are missing from TCRdb's copy, which holds only in-frame ones; the method was immunoSEQ multiplex PCR. Among over 500,000 clones listed, 15% to 17% were seen once. The sample comprised naive CD4+ T cells from blood. The receptors stem from a man between 18 and 29 years old in good health. Each CDR3 is given with its conserved first and last residue. The order of the fields is J gene, V gene, CDR3 protein.

j_gene: TRBJ1-1; v_gene: TRBV29-1; CDR3aa: CSAESGYTEAFF
j_gene: TRBJ1-2; v_gene: TRBV28; CDR3aa: CASSFLDRANYGYTF
j_gene: TRBJ2-5; v_gene: TRBV4-1; CDR3aa: CASSLTPGPKETQYF
j_gene: TRBJ2-3; v_gene: TRBV7-6; CDR3aa: CASSLATDTQYF
j_gene: TRBJ2-7; v_gene: TRBV25-1; CDR3aa: CASTPGQGSYEQYF
j_gene: TRBJ2-4; v_gene: TRBV4-3; CDR3aa: CASSQEPGTGVNIQYF
j_gene: TRBJ2-3; v_gene: TRBV27; CDR3aa: CASSPLAGGTQYF
j_gene: TRBJ2-7; v_gene: TRBV4-1; CDR3aa: CASADPARQGTYEQYF
j_gene: TRBJ1-1; v_gene: TRBV9; CDR3aa: CASLQPPPGQGETEAFF
j_gene: TRBJ2-2; v_gene: TRBV19; CDR3aa: CASKGTGIPGELFF
j_gene: TRBJ1-5; v_gene: TRBV10-3; CDR3aa: CAISGGGGGRQPQHF
j_gene: TRBJ2-7; v_gene: TRBV7-2; CDR3aa: CASSKQGPYEQYF
j_gene: TRBJ2-1; v_gene: TRBV9; CDR3aa: CASSVGRTTNEQFF